This entry describes one TCR beta chain. As processed by the authors: Cell counts per sample came from amplifying reference gene primers. Profiled with immunoSEQ multiplex PCR; TCRdb holds only in-frame clones, not every one. Clone size and the V and J calls come from that table; the DNA yielded D and trimming. The sample consists of tens of thousands of clones, roughly 90% of them appearing once. Trimming took off 4 bases at V and 0 bases at J, with 13 bases between the two ends. This CDR3 comprises 16 residues. Germline-derived CDR1 and CDR2 are SGDLS and YYNGEE. This sample was taken from a study of blood T cell repertoires in COVID-19. For the study at large: Acute and convalescent COVID-19 specimens originated in the United States, Italy and Spain. Sources were T cells, B-cell-depleted T cells, or PBMCs; the material itself was cDNA or gDNA.

Specimen: peripheral blood. This sequence was found in a human donor in a cohort sampled during active COVID-19. The chain links TRBV9 to TRBJ2-2, with D tentatively TRBD2 (7 bases). The CDR3 DNA follows: TGTGCCAGCAGCCCCTCGGGGGGCCCGAACACCGGGGAGCTGTTTTTT. Its protein product is CASSPSGGPNTGELFF.